Below, 32 T cell receptor beta chains from the same sample are listed, as sequenced in a study of shared clonotypes between healthy human individuals. The protocol was immunoSEQ multiplex PCR, while the TCRdb copy is restricted to in-frame clones and leaves out a portion. This table holds around 700,000 clones, 55% to 75% found once. Specimen: memory CD4+ T cells sorted from blood. Indicated subset: CD45RA-negative fraction. All receptors derive from a woman under 40 in good health.

This clone was counted between two and nine times. This chain links TRBV4-1 with TRBJ2-2; TRBD2 matches at 9 bases. The CDR3 is made up of 18 amino acids. CDR1 and CDR2 (germline): MGHRA, YSYEKL. After removal of 2 bases from V and 3 bases from J, the junction contained 10 bases not matched to a gene. The CDR3 DNA reads TGCGCCAGCAGCCAACTTCAGACTAGCGGAAGATACACCGGGGAGCTGTTTTTT. Translation gives CASSQLQTSGRYTGELFF.

This rearrangement joins TRBV5-8 to TRBJ1-2, with 10 bases that match TRBD1. Trimming removed 0 bases from V and 4 bases from J; junction bases left unmatched: 9. CDR3 length: 17 residues. CDR1 SGHTS and CDR2 YDEGEE come from the germline V gene. CDR3 sequence reads: CASSLVGTGASFYGYTF. For the CDR3, the DNA is TGTGCCAGCAGCTTGGTGGGGACAGGGGCCTCTTTCTATGGCTACACCTTC.

This chain links TRBV19 with TRBJ2-2, with 10 bases that match TRBD2. The V and J ends lost 4 bases and 1 base, in that order; junction bases with no gene match: 9. Germline lookup yields CDR1 LNHDA and CDR2 SQIVND (reference sequence). The CDR3 extends over 18 amino acids. The CDR3 here is CASSTRILAGENTGELFF. The CDR3 region has the DNA TGTGCCAGTAGTACCCGGATCCTAGCGGGAGAGAACACCGGGGAGCTGTTTTTT.

V gene TRBV30 combines with J gene TRBJ1-5, with 10 bases identical to TRBD1. V lost 2 bases to trimming and J lost 0 bases; unmatched junction nucleotides: 10. There are 18 residues in the CDR3. Germline V gene lookup returns CDR1 GTSNPN and CDR2 SVGIG (reference sequence). The CDR3 sequence is CAWSPSGTGAHSNQPQHF. For the CDR3, the DNA is TGTGCCTGGAGTCCCTCCGGGACAGGGGCCCATAGCAATCAGCCCCAGCATTTT.

The rearrangement links TRBV28 to TRBJ2-7, with D possibly TRBD1 on 6 matching bases. From germline, CDR1 is MDHEN and CDR2 SYDVKM. CDR3 size: 13 residues. Trimming left V 8 bases short and J 2 bases short, with 13 bases between. The CDR3 sequence: CASRGQYPYEQYF. The CDR3 nucleotides are TGTGCCAGCCGTGGACAGTATCCCTACGAGCAGTACTTC. Based on the CDR3 plus reference TRBV28 and TRBJ2-7, the full variable domain is DVKVTQSSRYLVKRTGEKVFLECVQDMDHENMFWYRQDPGLGLRLIYFSYDVKMKEKGDIPEGYSVSREKKERFSLILESASTNQTSMYLCASRGQYPYEQYFGPGTRLTVT.

The chain couples TRBV10-3 to TRBJ2-7, with D tentatively TRBD2 (6 bases). V lost 10 bases and J lost 6, with 28 bases in between. CDR3 length: 16 amino acids. Germline CDR1 ENHRY, CDR2 SYGVKD. Here the CDR3 DNA reads TGTGCCACCGGGAACCGAGGGCGGGATCTTACTCGCGAGCAGTACTTC. Its protein is CATGNRGRDLTREQYF.

V gene TRBV18 combines with J gene TRBJ2-1; TRBD2 might be the D (6 bases). The germline V gene has CDR1 KGHSH and CDR2 LQKENI. With 4 bases removed from V and 2 bases from J, the gap between germline ends came to 9 bases. This CDR3 is 14 amino acids long. This chain's CDR3 is CASSLRTTYNEQFF. The CDR3 region has the DNA TGTGCCAGCTCACTCCGGACTACCTACAATGAGCAGTTCTTC.

The V gene is TRBV29-1, the J gene TRBJ2-4; TRBD2 agrees at 8 bases. The CDR3 has 13 residues. V lost 6 bases, J lost 5 bases, and 6 bases stayed unmatched. The germline gives CDR1 SQVTM, CDR2 ANQGSEA. The CDR3 sequence is CSVPGLVQNIQYF. The CDR3 region has the DNA TGCAGCGTCCCGGGACTAGTCCAAAACATTCAGTACTTC. The full variable domain, its missing parts supplied by reference TRBV29-1 and TRBJ2-4, is SAVISQKPSRDICQRGTSLTIQCQVDSQVTMMFWYRQQPGQSLTLIATANQGSEATYESGFVIDKFPISRPNLTFSTLTVSNMSPEDSSIYLCSVPGLVQNIQYFGAGTRLSVL.

The gene calls are TRBV6-6 and TRBJ2-5; D is unresolved. Germline V gives CDR1 MNHNY, CDR2 SVGAGI (reference sequence). This CDR3 has 14 residues. V was cut by 5 bases and J by 2 bases, with 12 bases left in between. The CDR3: CASSSWSEQETQYF. Here the CDR3 DNA reads TGTGCCAGCAGTAGCTGGTCGGAACAAGAGACCCAGTACTTC.

The chain couples TRBV30 to TRBJ2-2, with 9 nucleotides matching TRBD2. Germline CDR1 GTSNPN, CDR2 SVGIG (reference sequence). The CDR3 covers 15 residues. Trimming at V came to 2 bases and at J to 0 bases, leaving 1 base not matched to a gene. The CDR3 reads CAWSLAGANTGELFF. CDR3 bases: TGTGCCTGGAGTTTAGCGGGAGCGAACACCGGGGAGCTGTTTTTT.

The V call is TRBV28, the J call TRBJ2-1, with D unclear. The CDR3 totals 16 residues. Trimming removed 6 bases at V and 0 bases at J, with 15 bases between. CDR1 MDHEN and CDR2 SYDVKM come from the germline V gene. CDR3: CASSHHSAASYNEQFF. The CDR3 nucleotides read TGTGCCAGCAGCCACCACTCCGCGGCCTCCTACAATGAGCAGTTCTTC.

The V gene is TRBV28, the J gene TRBJ1-1; D is ambiguous. In germline, CDR1 is MDHEN, CDR2 SYDVKM. The CDR3 has 12 residues. Trimming removed 5 bases from V and 8 bases from J, with 12 bases in between. DNA of the CDR3: TGTGCCAGCAGTCCGGTAGGGAGGGAAGCTTTCTTT. Amino acids: CASSPVGREAFF.

The V gene is TRBV29-1, the J gene TRBJ2-7; 10 nucleotides match TRBD2. The CDR3 sequence is 14 residues long. CDR1 is SQVTM and CDR2 is ANQGSEA in the germline V gene. The trim removed 5 bases at V and 3 bases at J, leaving 7 bases unmatched. The CDR3 sequence is CSVLGRTSGYEQYF. The CDR3 DNA follows: TGCAGCGTTTTGGGCCGGACTAGCGGCTACGAGCAGTACTTC.

In this sample, this clone turned up a few times. The chain uses TRBV2 and TRBJ1-5, with TRBD1 identical over 10 bases. The junction had 5 bases not matched to a gene; V was cut back by 6 bases and J by 3 bases. Germline CDR1 and CDR2: SNHLY and FYNNEI. This CDR3 has 15 amino acids. This chain's CDR3 is CASSRDRGPNQPQHF. CDR3 nucleotide sequence: TGTGCCAGCAGCCGGGACAGGGGCCCCAATCAGCCCCAGCATTTT.

CDR3 sequence: CASSLRRVGQDTQYF. The CDR3 region has the DNA TGTGCCAGCAGCTTAAGAAGGGTCGGTCAAGATACGCAGTATTTT. The chain joins TRBV7-2 to TRBJ2-3; the D is unclear. Germline assignment: CDR1 SGHTA and CDR2 FQGNSA. CDR3 length: 15 amino acids. Trimming pared 2 bases from V and 5 bases from J, leaving 14 bases between. Full variable domain (outside the CDR3, taken from reference TRBV7-2 and TRBJ2-3): GAGVSQSPSNKVTEKGKDVELRCDPISGHTALYWYRQSLGQGLEFLIYFQGNSAPDKSGLPSDRFSAERTGGSVSTLTIQRTQQEDSAVYLCASSLRRVGQDTQYFGPGTRLTVL.

The chain employs TRBV19 and TRBJ2-7; possibly TRBD2 for D (6 bases). The V gene lost 1 base and the J gene lost 3 bases, with 13 bases spanning the gap. CDR1 LNHDA and CDR2 SQIVND come from the germline V gene (reference sequence). This CDR3 has 15 amino acids. The CDR3 spells CASSIGDGGIYEQYF. The DNA of the CDR3 is TGTGCCAGTAGTATAGGCGACGGAGGGATCTACGAGCAGTACTTC.

The rearrangement uses TRBV18 and TRBJ2-7; 7 bases map to TRBD1. The CDR3 consists of 14 residues. Looked up from germline, CDR1 is KGHSH and CDR2 is LQKENI. J was trimmed by 0 bases and V by 4 bases; bases with no gene match: 3. This CDR3 is CASSRGQRSYEQYF. The CDR3 DNA is TGTGCCAGCTCACGGGGACAGCGCTCCTACGAGCAGTACTTC.

The sample holds a few counts of this clone. Other nucleotide sequences from this sample produce the same CDR3. This chain links TRBV5-1 with TRBJ2-2; D may be TRBD1 or TRBD2 (5 bases each). The CDR3 consists of 14 residues. Trimming stripped 0 bases from V and 5 bases from J, with 8 bases between. CDR1 and CDR2 from the germline V gene are SGHRS and YFSETQ. In DNA form, the CDR3 reads TGCGCCAGCAGCTTGGGAGGGGAGACCGGGGAGCTGTTTTTT. This translates into CASSLGGETGELFF.

The rearrangement uses TRBV7-2 and TRBJ2-7, with TRBD2 matching 8 bases. Trimming cost V 1 base and J 6 bases; bases outside gene matches: 14. The length of the CDR3 is 17 residues. CDR1 and CDR2 (germline): SGHTA, FQGNSA. The CDR3 region has the DNA TGTGCCAGCAGCTTAGGGGCGAGCAGCGGGAGTAGGTCCGAGCAGTACTTC. Residues: CASSLGASSGSRSEQYF.

This chain uses TRBV28 with TRBJ1-1; 7 nucleotides agree with TRBD1. The germline V gene has CDR1 MDHEN and CDR2 SYDVKM. J was trimmed by 3 bases and V by 4 bases; bases with no gene match: 11. The CDR3 covers 16 residues. CDR3 in amino acids: CASSSWKGARYTEAFF. The CDR3 DNA is TGTGCCAGCAGTTCATGGAAGGGGGCTCGGTACACTGAAGCTTTCTTT.

This clone showed up many times. The sample contains more than one DNA sequence encoding this CDR3. The chain employs TRBV19 and TRBJ1-5; TRBD1 matches at 7 bases. The CDR3 runs to 13 residues. V was clipped by 10 bases and J by 5 bases; unmatched bases: 8. Germline loops: CDR1 LNHDA, CDR2 SQIVND (reference sequence). DNA for the CDR3: TGTGCCACCCAAACCAGGGGGGATCAGCCCCAGCATTTT. Encoded protein: CATQTRGDQPQHF. The full variable domain, rest sourced from reference TRBV19 and TRBJ1-5, is DGGITQSPKYLFRKEGQNVTLSCEQNLNHDAMYWYRQDPGQGLRLIYYSQIVNDFQKGDIAEGYSVSREKKESFPLTVTSAQKNPTAFYLCATQTRGDQPQHFGDGTRLSIL.

The V and J genes are TRBV11-2 and TRBJ2-7, with TRBD2 identical over 14 bases. V was clipped by 5 bases and J by 5 bases; unmatched bases: 8. In germline, CDR1 is SGHAT, CDR2 FQNNGV. CDR3 length: 16 residues. This CDR3 is CASSPRTSGRINEQYF. The CDR3 bases are TGTGCCAGCAGCCCAAGGACTAGCGGGAGGATAAACGAGCAGTACTTC.

CDR3 nucleotides: TGTGCCAGCAGTTTCGGGACAGAGAACGCTGGCTACACCTTC. As protein: CASSFGTENAGYTF. The chain carries TRBV28 and TRBJ1-2; 7 nucleotides line up with TRBD1. This CDR3 is built from 14 residues. CDR1 and CDR2 (germline): MDHEN, SYDVKM. Trimming took 3 bases from V and 7 from J; bases not matched to a gene: 8.

The genes are TRBV2 and TRBJ2-5, with 13 bases lining up with TRBD2. CDR1 is SNHLY and CDR2 is FYNNEI in the germline V gene. The junction had 11 bases not matched to a gene; V was cut back by 8 bases and J by 5 bases. The CDR3 totals 16 residues. CDR3 nucleotide sequence: TGTGCCAGCGAACAGGGACTAGCGGGATCGGGGGAGACCCAGTACTTC. Translation gives CASEQGLAGSGETQYF.

The chain recombines TRBV28 with TRBJ2-7; 12 bases are shared with TRBD2. J lost 4 bases, V lost 5 bases, and 15 bases had no gene match. This CDR3 comprises 18 residues. CDR1 is MDHEN and CDR2 is SYDVKM in the germline V gene. The CDR3 DNA reads as TGTGCCAGCAGTGGTAGGTTACTAGCGGGAGGCGGGGGATACGAGCAGTACTTC. This codes for CASSGRLLAGGGGYEQYF.

The J gene is TRBJ1-1, the V gene TRBV20-1; D call uncertain. CDR3 length: 11 amino acids. Germline CDR1 reads DFQATT; CDR2 reads SNEGSKA (reference sequence). V shed 3 bases and J shed 7 bases, with 9 bases lying between them. This CDR3 is CSASPRGEAFF. The CDR3 bases are TGCAGTGCTAGTCCCCGGGGTGAAGCTTTCTTT.

This clone was picked up a small number of times. The V and J genes are TRBV6-6 and TRBJ1-2; 7 bases map to TRBD1. There are 15 residues in the CDR3. The V segment lost 5 bases and the J segment 0 bases; nucleotides outside the gene matches: 6. Germline V gene sequence: CDR1 MNHNY, CDR2 SVGAGI (reference sequence). The CDR3: CASSRTGQTNYGYTF. In DNA form, the CDR3 reads TGTGCCAGCAGTCGGACGGGACAGACTAACTATGGCTACACCTTC.

This chain links TRBV7-2 with TRBJ2-1; TRBD2 agrees at 7 bases. The CDR3 is 15 residues long. V shed 7 bases and J 5 bases; nucleotides not matched to a gene: 11. Germline loops: CDR1 SGHTA, CDR2 FQGNSA. The CDR3 protein is CASTAWWEGHNEQFF. CDR3 nucleotides: TGTGCCAGCACTGCTTGGTGGGAGGGCCACAATGAGCAGTTCTTC. Full variable domain (missing parts from reference TRBV7-2 and TRBJ2-1): GAGVSQSPSNKVTEKGKDVELRCDPISGHTALYWYRQSLGQGLEFLIYFQGNSAPDKSGLPSDRFSAERTGGSVSTLTIQRTQQEDSAVYLCASTAWWEGHNEQFFGPGTRLTVL.

This chain connects TRBV27 to TRBJ2-5, with TRBD2 as a possible D gene (5 bases). Germline values: CDR1 MNHEY, CDR2 SMNVEV (reference sequence). The length of the CDR3 is 14 residues. With 3 bases removed from V and 2 bases from J, the gap between germline ends came to 10 bases. Here the CDR3 DNA reads TGTGCCAGCAGTTTGAATGGAGGACAAGAGACCCAGTACTTC. Translating it yields CASSLNGGQETQYF.

In regard to this clone: Other DNA variants within this sample encode the same CDR3. This chain links TRBV30 with TRBJ1-4, with no clear D. Trimming pared 3 bases from V and 0 bases from J, leaving 5 bases between. CDR3 size: 13 residues. The germline V gene has CDR1 GTSNPN and CDR2 SVGIG (reference sequence). CDR3 nucleotide sequence: TGTGCCTGGAGGGGGACAACTAATGAAAAACTGTTTTTT. This encodes CAWRGTTNEKLFF.

This clone was picked up a small number of times. This sequence joins TRBV4-1 and TRBJ2-3; tentatively, D is TRBD1 or TRBD2 (5 bases each). The V gene's germline CDR1 is MGHRA and CDR2 YSYEKL. There are 16 residues in the CDR3. The V and J ends lost 0 bases and 1 base respectively, with 11 bases between them. The CDR3 spells CASSQDFTGRTDTQYF. The CDR3 DNA is TGCGCCAGCAGCCAAGATTTCACGGGGCGCACAGATACGCAGTATTTT.

On this clone: In the same sample, other DNA sequences code for this CDR3. The chain recombines TRBV6-4 with TRBJ2-1; 10 nucleotides match TRBD2. V shed 4 bases, J shed 4 bases, and the junction held 4 bases outside the gene matches. The CDR3 covers 15 residues. The germline CDR1 and CDR2 sequences are MRHNA and SNTAGT. CDR3 nucleotide sequence: TGTGCCAGCAGTGTCGAAGCGGGAGGGTACAATGAGCAGTTCTTC. As protein: CASSVEAGGYNEQFF.